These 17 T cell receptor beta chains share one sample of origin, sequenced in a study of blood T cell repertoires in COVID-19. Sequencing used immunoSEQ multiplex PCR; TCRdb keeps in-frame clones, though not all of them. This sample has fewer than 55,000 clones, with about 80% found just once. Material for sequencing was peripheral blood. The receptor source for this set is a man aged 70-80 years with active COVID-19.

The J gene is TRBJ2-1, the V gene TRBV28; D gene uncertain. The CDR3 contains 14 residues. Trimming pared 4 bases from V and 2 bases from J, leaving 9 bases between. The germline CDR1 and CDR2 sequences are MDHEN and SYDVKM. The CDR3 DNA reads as TGTGCCAGCAGTTCTCCCGGTACCTACAATGAGCAGTTCTTC. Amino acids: CASSSPGTYNEQFF.

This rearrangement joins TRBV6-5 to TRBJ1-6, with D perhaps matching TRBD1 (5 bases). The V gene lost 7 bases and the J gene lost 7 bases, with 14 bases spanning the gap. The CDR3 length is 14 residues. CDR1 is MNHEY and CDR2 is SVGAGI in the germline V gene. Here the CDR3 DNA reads TGTGCCAGCAAGGCGGGACTAGGGAATTCACCCCTCCACTTT. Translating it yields CASKAGLGNSPLHF.

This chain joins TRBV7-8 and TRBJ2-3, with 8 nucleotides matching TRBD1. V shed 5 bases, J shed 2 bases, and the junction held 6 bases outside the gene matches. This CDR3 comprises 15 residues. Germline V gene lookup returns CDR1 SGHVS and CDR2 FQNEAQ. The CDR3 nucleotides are TGTGCCAGCAGCGTAGGACAGGGACTCACAGATACGCAGTATTTT. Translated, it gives CASSVGQGLTDTQYF.

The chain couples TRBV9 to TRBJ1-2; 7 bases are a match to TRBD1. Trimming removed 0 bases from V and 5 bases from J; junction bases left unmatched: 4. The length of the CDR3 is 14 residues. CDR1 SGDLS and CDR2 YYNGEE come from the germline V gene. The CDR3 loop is CASSVDRDSYGYTF. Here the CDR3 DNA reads TGTGCCAGCAGCGTAGATCGGGACAGTTATGGCTACACCTTC. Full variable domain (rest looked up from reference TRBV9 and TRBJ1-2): DSGVTQTPKHLITATGQRVTLRCSPRSGDLSVYWYQQSLDQGLQFLIQYYNGEERAKGNILERFSAQQFPDLHSELNLSSLELGDSALYFCASSVDRDSYGYTFGSGTRLTVV.

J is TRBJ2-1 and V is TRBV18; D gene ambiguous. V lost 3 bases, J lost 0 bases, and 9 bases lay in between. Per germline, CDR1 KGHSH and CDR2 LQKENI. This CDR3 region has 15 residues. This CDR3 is CASSPDLSSYNEQFF. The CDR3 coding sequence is TGTGCCAGCTCACCCGATCTGAGCTCCTACAATGAGCAGTTCTTC.

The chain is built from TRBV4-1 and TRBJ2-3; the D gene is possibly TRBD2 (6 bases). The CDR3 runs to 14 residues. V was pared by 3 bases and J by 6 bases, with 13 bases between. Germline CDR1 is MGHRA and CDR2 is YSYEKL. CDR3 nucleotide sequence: TGCGCCAGCAGCCAGCGCGGGGCTTTGGATACGCAGTATTTT. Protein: CASSQRGALDTQYF.

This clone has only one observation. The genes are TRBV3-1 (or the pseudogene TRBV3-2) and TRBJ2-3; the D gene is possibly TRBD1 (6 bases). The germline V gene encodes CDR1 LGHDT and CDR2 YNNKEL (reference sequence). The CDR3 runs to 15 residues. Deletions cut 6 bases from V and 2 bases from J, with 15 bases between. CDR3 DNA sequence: TGTGCCAGCAGACGTGCGAGGGGGAACACAGATACGCAGTATTTT. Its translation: CASRRARGNTDTQYF.

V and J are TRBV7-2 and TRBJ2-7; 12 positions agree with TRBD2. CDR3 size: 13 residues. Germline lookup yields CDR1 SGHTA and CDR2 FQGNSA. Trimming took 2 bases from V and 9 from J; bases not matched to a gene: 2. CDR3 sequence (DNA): TGTGCCAGCAGCTTAACTAGCGGGGGGATGCAGTACTTC. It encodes CASSLTSGGMQYF.

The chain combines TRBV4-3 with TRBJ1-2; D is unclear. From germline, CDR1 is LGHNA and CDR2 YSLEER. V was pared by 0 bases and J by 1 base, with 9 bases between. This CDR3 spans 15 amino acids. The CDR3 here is CASSQDTGNNYGYTF. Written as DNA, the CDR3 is TGCGCCAGCAGCCAAGACACCGGGAATAACTATGGCTACACCTTC.

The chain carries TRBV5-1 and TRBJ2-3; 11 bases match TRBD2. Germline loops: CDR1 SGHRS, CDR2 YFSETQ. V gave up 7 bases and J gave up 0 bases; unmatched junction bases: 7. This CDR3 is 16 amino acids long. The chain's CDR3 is CASENSGGASTDTQYF. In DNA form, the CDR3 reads TGCGCCAGCGAAAATAGCGGGGGGGCAAGCACAGATACGCAGTATTTT. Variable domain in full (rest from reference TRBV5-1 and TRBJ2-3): KAGVTQTPRYLIKTRGQQVTLSCSPISGHRSVSWYQQTPGQGLQFLFEYFSETQRNKGNFPGRFSGRQFSNSRSEMNVSTLELGDSALYLCASENSGGASTDTQYFGPGTRLTVL.

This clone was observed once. CDR3 protein: CASSLVAGTDTQYF. The CDR3 DNA follows: TGCGCCAGCAGCTTGGTGGCTGGCACAGATACGCAGTATTTT. V usage is TRBV5-1 and J usage is TRBJ2-3; no definite D call. The length of the CDR3 is 14 residues. Germline V lookup: CDR1 SGHRS, CDR2 YFSETQ. Trimming pared 0 bases from V and 1 base from J, leaving 6 bases between.

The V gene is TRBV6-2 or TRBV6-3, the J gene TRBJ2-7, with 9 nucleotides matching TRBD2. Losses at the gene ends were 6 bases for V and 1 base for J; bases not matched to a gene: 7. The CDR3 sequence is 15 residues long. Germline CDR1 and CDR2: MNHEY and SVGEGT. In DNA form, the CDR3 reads TGTGCCAGCAGCTCTACTAGCGGGTCTTCCTACGAGCAGTACTTC. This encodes CASSSTSGSSYEQYF.

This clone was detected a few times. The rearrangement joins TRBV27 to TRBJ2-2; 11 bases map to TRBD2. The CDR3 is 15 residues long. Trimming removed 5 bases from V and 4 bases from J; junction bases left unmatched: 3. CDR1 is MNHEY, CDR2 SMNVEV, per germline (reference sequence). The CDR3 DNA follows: TGTGCCAGCAGTAAACTAGCGGGGGCCACCGGGGAGCTGTTTTTT. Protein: CASSKLAGATGELFF.

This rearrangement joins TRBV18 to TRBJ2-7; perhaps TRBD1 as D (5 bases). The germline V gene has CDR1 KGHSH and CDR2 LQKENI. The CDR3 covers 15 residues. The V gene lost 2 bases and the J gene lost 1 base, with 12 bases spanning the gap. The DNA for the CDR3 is TGTGCCAGCTCACCAACAGGAACCTCTTCCTACGAGCAGTACTTC. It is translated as CASSPTGTSSYEQYF.

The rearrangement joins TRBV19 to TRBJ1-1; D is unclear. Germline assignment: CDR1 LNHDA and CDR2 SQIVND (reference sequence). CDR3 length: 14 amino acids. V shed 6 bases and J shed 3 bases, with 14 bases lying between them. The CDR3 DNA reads TGTGCCAGTAGACTGGGAGCAGAGGACACTGAAGCTTTCTTT. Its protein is CASRLGAEDTEAFF.

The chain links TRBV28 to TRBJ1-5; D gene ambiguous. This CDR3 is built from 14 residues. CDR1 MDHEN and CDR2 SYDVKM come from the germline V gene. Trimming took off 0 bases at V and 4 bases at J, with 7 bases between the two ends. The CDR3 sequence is CASSLWDSNQPQHF. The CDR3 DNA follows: TGTGCCAGCAGTTTATGGGACTCAAATCAGCCCCAGCATTTT. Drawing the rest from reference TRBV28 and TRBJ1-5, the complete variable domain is DVKVTQSSRYLVKRTGEKVFLECVQDMDHENMFWYRQDPGLGLRLIYFSYDVKMKEKGDIPEGYSVSREKKERFSLILESASTNQTSMYLCASSLWDSNQPQHFGDGTRLSIL.

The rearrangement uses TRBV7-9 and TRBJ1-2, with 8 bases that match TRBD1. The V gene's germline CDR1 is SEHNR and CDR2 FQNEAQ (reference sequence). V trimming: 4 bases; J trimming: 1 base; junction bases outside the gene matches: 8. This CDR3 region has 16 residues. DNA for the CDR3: TGTGCCAGCAGCTCTAGACAGGGGCGAGTTAACTATGGCTACACCTTC. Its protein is CASSSRQGRVNYGYTF.